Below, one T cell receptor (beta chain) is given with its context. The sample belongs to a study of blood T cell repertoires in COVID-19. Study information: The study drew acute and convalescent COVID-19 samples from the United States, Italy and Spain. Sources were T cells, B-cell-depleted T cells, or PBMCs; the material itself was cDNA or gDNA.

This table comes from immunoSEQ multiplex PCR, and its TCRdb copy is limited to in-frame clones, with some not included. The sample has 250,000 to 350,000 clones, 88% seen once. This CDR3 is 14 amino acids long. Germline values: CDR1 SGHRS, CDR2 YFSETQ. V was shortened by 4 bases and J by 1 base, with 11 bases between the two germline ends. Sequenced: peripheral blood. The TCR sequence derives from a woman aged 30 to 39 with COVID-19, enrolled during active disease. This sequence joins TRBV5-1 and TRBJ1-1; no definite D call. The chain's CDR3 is CASSTPTSNTEAFF. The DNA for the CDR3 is TGCGCCAGCAGCACCCCGACATCGAACACTGAAGCTTTCTTT. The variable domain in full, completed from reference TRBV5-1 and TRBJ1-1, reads KAGVTQTPRYLIKTRGQQVTLSCSPISGHRSVSWYQQTPGQGLQFLFEYFSETQRNKGNFPGRFSGRQFSNSRSEMNVSTLELGDSALYLCASSTPTSNTEAFFGQGTRLTVV.